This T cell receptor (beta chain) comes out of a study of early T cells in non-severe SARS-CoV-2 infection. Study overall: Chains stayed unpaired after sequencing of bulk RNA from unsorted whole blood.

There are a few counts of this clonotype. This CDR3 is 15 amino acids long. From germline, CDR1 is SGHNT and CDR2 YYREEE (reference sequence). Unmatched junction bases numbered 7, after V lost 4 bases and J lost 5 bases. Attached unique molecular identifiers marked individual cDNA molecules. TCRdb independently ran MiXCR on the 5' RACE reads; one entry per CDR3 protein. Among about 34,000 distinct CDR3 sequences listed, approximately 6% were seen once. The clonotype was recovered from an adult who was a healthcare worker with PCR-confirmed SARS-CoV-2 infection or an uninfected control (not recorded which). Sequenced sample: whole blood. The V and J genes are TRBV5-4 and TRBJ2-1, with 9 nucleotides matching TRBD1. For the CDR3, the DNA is TGTGCCAGCAGCCGTCGACAGGGGGGGAACAATGAGCAGTTCTTC. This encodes CASSRRQGGNNEQFF.